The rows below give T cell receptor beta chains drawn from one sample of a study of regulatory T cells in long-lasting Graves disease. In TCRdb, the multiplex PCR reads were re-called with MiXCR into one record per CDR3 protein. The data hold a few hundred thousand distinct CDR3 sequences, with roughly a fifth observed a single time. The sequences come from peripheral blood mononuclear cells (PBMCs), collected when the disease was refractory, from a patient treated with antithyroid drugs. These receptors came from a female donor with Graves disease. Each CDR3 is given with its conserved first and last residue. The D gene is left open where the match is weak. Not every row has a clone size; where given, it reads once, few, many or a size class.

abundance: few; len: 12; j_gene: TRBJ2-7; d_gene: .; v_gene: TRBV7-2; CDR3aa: CASSLYIGEQYF; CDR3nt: TGTGCCAGCAGCTTATACATTGGCGAGCAGTACTTC
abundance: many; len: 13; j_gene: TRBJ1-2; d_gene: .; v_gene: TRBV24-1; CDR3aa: CATSDGNSLVFTF; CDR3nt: TGTGCCACCAGTGATGGAAACAGCTTGGTGTTCACCTTC
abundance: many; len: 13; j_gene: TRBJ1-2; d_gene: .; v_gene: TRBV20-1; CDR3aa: CSGYSPANYGYTF; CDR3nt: TGCAGTGGTTACAGTCCAGCTAACTATGGCTACACCTTC
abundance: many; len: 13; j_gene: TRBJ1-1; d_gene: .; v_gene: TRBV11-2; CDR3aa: CASSFQPDLGAFF; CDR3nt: TGTGCCAGCAGCTTTCAACCGGACTTGGGGGCTTTCTTT
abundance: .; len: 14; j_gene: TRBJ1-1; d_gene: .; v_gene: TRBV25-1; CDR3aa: CASSDGRGDTEAFF; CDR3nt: TGTGCCAGCAGTGATGGCAGGGGTGACACTGAAGCTTTCTTT
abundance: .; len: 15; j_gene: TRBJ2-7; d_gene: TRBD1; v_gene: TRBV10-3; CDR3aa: CAISLSGQGADEQYF; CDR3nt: TGTGCCATCAGTTTGAGTGGACAGGGGGCGGACGAGCAGTACTTC
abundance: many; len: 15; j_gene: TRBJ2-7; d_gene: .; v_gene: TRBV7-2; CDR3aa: CASSSGGTVRYEQYF; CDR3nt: TGTGCCAGCAGCTCTGGAGGGACAGTCCGCTACGAGCAGTACTTC
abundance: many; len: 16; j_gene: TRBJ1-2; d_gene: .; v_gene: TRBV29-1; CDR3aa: CSVIRVDGPSEGGYTF; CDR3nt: TGCAGCGTTATTCGGGTGGACGGGCCATCTGAGGGTGGCTACACCTTC
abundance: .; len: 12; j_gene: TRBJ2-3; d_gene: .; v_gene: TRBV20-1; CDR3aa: CSASTGTDTQYF; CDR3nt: TGCAGTGCCTCGACTGGAACAGATACGCAGTATTTT
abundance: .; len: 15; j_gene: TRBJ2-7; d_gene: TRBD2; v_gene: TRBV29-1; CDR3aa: CSVEDALAGTGEQYF; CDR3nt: TGCAGCGTTGAAGATGCCCTAGCGGGAACGGGCGAGCAGTACTTC
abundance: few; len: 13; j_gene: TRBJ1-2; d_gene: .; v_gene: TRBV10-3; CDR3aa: CANRAESYYGYTF; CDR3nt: TGTGCCAACCGAGCGGAGTCTTACTATGGCTACACCTTC
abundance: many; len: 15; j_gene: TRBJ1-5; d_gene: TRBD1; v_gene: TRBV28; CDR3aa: CASSLSGQGDQPQHF; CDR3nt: TGTGCCAGCAGTTTATCAGGACAGGGGGATCAGCCCCAGCATTTT
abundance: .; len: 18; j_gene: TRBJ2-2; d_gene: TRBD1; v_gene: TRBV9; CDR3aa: CASSAPRWTGGQKGELFF; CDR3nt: TGTGCCAGCAGCGCCCCTCGTTGGACAGGGGGTCAGAAAGGGGAGCTGTTTTTT
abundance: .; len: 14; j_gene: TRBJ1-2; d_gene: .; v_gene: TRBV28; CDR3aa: CASSPHGNNYGYTF; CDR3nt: TGTGCCAGCAGCCCTCACGGGAATAACTATGGCTACACCTTC
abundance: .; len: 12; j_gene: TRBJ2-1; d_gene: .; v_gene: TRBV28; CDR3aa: CASSPLRNEQFF; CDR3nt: TGTGCCAGCAGCCCCCTAAGGAATGAGCAGTTCTTC
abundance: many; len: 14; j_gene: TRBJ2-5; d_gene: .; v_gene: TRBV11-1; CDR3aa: CASSPTDTSETQYF; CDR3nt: TGTGCCAGCAGCCCGACTGACACCTCGGAGACCCAGTACTTC
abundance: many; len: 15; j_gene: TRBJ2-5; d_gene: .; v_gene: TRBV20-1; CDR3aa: CSARDPGGNQETQYF; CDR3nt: TGCAGTGCTAGAGATCCGGGGGGCAACCAAGAGACCCAGTACTTC
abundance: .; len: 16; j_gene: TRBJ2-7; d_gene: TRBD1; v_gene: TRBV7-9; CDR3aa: CASSPPTGQVLNEQYF; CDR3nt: TGTGCCAGCAGCCCCCCCACTGGACAGGTTCTGAACGAGCAGTACTTC
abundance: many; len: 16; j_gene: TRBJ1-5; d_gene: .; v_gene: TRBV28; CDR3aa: CASSLGSGNSNQPQHF; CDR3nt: TGTGCCAGCAGTTTAGGGTCGGGAAATAGCAATCAGCCCCAGCATTTT
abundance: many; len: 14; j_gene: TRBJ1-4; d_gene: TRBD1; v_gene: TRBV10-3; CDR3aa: CAISRDSNNEKLFF; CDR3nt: TGTGCCATCAGTCGGGACAGCAATAATGAAAAACTGTTTTTT